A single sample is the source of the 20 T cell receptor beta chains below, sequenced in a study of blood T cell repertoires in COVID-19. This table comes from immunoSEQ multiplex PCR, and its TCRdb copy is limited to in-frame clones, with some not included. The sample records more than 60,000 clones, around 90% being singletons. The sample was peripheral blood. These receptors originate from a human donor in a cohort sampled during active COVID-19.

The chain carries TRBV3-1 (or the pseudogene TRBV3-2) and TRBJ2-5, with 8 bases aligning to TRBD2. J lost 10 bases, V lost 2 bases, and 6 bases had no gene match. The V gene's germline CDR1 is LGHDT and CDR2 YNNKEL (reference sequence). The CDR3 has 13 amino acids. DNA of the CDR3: TGTGCCAGCAGCCAACCCAGCGGGGGTATCCAGTACTTC. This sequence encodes CASSQPSGGIQYF.

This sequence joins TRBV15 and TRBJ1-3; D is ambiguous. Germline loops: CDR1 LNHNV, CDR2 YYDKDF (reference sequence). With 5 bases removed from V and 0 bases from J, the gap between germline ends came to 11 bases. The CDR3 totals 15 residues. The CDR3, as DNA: TGTGCCACCAGCGAGCCCTGGGCCTCTGGAAACACCATATATTTT. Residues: CATSEPWASGNTIYF.

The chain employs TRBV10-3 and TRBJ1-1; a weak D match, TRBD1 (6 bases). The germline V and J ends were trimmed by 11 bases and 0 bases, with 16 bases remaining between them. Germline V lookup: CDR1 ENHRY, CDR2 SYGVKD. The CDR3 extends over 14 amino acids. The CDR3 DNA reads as TGTGCCGTACACGACCGGGACATGAACACTGAAGCTTTCTTT. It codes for CAVHDRDMNTEAFF.

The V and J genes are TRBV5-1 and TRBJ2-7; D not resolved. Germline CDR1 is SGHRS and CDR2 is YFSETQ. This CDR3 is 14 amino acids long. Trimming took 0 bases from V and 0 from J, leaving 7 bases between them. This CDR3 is CASSLDRTSYEQYF. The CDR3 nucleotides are TGCGCCAGCAGCTTGGACAGAACCTCCTACGAGCAGTACTTC.

DNA of the CDR3: TGTGCCAGCAGCTTAGTTCCGTCGAACACTGAAGCTTTCTTT. Its protein product is CASSLVPSNTEAFF. The V gene is TRBV7-9, the J gene TRBJ1-1, with D unresolved. CDR1 is SEHNR, CDR2 FQNEAQ, per germline (reference sequence). Deletions cut 1 base from V and 1 base from J, with 7 bases between. This CDR3 has 14 amino acids.

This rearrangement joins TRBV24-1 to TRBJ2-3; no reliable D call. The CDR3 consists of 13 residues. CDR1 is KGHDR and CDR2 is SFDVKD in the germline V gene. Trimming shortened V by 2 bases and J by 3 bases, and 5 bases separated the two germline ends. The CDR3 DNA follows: TGTGCCACCAGTGATTCCAGGACAGATACGCAGTATTTT. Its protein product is CATSDSRTDTQYF.

CDR3 loop: CASSQGAKTISYEQYF. The CDR3 DNA reads as TGCGCCAGCAGCCAAGGTGCGAAGACAATCTCCTACGAGCAGTACTTC. The chain combines TRBV4-1 with TRBJ2-7; D unclear. The V gene lost 1 base and the J gene lost 0 bases, with 13 bases spanning the gap. CDR3 length: 16 amino acids. CDR1 MGHRA and CDR2 YSYEKL come from the germline V gene.

CDR3 residues: CASRDETGVVTEAFF. The CDR3 DNA sequence: TGTGCCAGTAGGGATGAGACAGGTGTTGTGACTGAAGCTTTCTTT. The chain employs TRBV27 and TRBJ1-1, with a weak D call TRBD1 (6 bases). The V end lost 9 bases, the J end lost 5 bases, and 22 bases lay between the germline ends. Germline V CDR1 and CDR2: MNHEY, SMNVEV (reference sequence). The CDR3 is made up of 15 amino acids.

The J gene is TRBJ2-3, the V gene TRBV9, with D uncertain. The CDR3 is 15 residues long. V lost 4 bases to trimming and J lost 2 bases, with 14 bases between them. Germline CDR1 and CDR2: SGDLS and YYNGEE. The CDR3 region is CASSSHLRITDTQYF. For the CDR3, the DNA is TGTGCCAGCAGCTCACATTTGAGGATCACAGATACGCAGTATTTT.

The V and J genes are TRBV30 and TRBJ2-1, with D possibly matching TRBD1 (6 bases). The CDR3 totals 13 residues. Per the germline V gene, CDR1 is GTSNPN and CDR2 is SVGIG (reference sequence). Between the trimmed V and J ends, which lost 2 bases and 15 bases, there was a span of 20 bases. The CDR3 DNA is TGTGCCTGGAGTACCACGGGCCTTACCAGGGGGTTCTTC. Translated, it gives CAWSTTGLTRGFF.

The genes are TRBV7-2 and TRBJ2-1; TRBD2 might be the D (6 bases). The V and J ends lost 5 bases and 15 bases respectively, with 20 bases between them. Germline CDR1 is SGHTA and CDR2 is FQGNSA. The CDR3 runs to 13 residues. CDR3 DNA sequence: TGTGCCAGCAGCAAGATCCCTGCGGGGTTTTCGTTCTTC. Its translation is CASSKIPAGFSFF.

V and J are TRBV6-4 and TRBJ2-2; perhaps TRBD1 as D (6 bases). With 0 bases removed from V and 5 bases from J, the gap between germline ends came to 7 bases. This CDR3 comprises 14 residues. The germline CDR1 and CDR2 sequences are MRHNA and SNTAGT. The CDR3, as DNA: TGTGCCAGCAGTGACTCCGGGACAACCGGGGAGCTGTTTTTT. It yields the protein CASSDSGTTGELFF.

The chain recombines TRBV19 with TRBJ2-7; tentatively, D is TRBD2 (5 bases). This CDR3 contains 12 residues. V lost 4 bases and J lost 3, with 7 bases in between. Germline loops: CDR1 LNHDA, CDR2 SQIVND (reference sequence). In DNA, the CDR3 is TGTGCCAGTAGTACAAGCGGCTACGAGCAGTACTTC. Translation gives CASSTSGYEQYF.

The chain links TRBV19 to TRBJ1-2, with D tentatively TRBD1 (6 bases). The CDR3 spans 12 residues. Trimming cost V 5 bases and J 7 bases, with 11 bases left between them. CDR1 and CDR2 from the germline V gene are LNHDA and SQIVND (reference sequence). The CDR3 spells CASSAQGGGYTF. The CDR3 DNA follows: TGTGCCAGTAGTGCACAGGGCGGTGGCTACACCTTC.

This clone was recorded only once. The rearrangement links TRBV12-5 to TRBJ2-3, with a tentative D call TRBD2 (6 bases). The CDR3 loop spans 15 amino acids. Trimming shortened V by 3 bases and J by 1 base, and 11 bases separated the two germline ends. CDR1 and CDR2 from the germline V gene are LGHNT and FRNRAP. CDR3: CASGLKLAGTDTQYF. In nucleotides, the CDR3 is TGTGCTAGTGGTTTAAAACTAGCAGGCACAGATACGCAGTATTTT. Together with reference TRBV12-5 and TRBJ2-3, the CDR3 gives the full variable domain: DARVTQTPRHKVTEMGQEVTMRCQPILGHNTVFWYRQTMMQGLELLAYFRNRAPLDDSGMPKDRFSAEMPDATLATLKIQPSEPRDSAVYFCASGLKLAGTDTQYFGPGTRLTVL.

The CDR3 loop is CASSAGTGYVYEQYF. The CDR3, as DNA: TGTGCCAGCAGCGCCGGGACAGGGTATGTCTACGAGCAGTACTTC. The chain couples TRBV6-6 to TRBJ2-7; 9 bases match TRBD1. The CDR3 contains 15 residues. Germline V gene lookup returns CDR1 MNHNY and CDR2 SVGAGI (reference sequence). Unmatched junction bases numbered 9, after V lost 6 bases and J lost 3 bases.

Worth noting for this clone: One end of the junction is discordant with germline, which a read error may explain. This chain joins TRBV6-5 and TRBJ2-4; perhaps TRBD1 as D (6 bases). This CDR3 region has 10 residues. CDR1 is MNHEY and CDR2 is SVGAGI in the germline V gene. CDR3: CASSWTARDF. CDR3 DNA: TGTGCCAGCAGTTGGACAGCCCGGGACTTC.

CDR3 nucleotide sequence: TGTGCCAGCAGCCTAGGGGTACAGAACTATGGCTACACCTTC. This codes for CASSLGVQNYGYTF. This chain uses TRBV28 with TRBJ1-2; D is possibly TRBD1 (5 bases). The germline gives CDR1 MDHEN, CDR2 SYDVKM. There are 14 residues in the CDR3. The ends were cut back, 6 bases at V and 2 bases at J, with 13 bases in the middle.

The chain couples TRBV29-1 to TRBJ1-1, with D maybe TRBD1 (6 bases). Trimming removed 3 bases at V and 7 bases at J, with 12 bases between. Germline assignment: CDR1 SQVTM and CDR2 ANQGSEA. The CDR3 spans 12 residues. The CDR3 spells CSVEKGQREAFF. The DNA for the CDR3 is TGCAGCGTTGAGAAAGGACAGCGTGAAGCTTTCTTT. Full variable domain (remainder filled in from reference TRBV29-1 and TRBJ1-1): SAVISQKPSRDICQRGTSLTIQCQVDSQVTMMFWYRQQPGQSLTLIATANQGSEATYESGFVIDKFPISRPNLTFSTLTVSNMSPEDSSIYLCSVEKGQREAFFGQGTRLTVV.

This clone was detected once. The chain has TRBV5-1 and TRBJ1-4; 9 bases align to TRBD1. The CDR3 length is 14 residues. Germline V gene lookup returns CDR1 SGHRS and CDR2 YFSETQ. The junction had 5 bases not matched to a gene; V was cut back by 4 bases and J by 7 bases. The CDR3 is CASSPGQGGEKLFF. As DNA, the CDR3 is TGCGCCAGCAGCCCGGGACAGGGTGGTGAAAAACTGTTTTTT.